Ten or more counts support the clone carrying this T cell receptor (beta chain). There are 14 residues in the CDR3. Germline values: CDR1 GTSNPN, CDR2 SVGIG (reference sequence). V was cut by 2 bases and J by 1 base, with 11 bases left in between. This sample is drawn from a study of HIV-infected patients and healthy controls. Reverse transcription used 450 to 550 ng RNA and constant-region primers for alpha and beta. Alpha and beta chain libraries were made separately by chain-specific third strand synthesis with multiplexing indices. One primer pair amplified all rearrangements per chain; each cDNA got molecular barcodes. Each CDR3 protein gets one entry after TCRdb re-called the 5' RACE reads with MiXCR. The table has approximately 12,000 distinct CDR3 sequences, about 10% seen once. The repertoire came from unfractionated whole blood and reflected all unsorted peripheral T cells.

Specimen: blood, collected before antiretroviral therapy. The V and J genes are TRBV30 and TRBJ2-5; D assignment may be TRBD1 or TRBD2 (6 bases each). The clonotype was recovered from an adult with HIV infection. The donor label of this sample is uncertain. The DNA for the CDR3 is TGTGCCTGGAGTTACGGGGGCTTCCAAGAGACCCAGTACTTC. Encoded protein: CAWSYGGFQETQYF.